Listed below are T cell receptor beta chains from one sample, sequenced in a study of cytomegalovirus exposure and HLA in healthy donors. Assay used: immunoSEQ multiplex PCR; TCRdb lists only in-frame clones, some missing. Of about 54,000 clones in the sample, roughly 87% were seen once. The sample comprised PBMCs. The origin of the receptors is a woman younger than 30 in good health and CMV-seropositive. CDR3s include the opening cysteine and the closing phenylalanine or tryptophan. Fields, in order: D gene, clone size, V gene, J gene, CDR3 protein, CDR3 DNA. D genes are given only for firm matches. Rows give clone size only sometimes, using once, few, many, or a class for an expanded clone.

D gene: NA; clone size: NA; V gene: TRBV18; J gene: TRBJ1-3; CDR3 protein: CASSPQRRNSGNTIYF; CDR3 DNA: TGTGCCAGCTCACCACAACGCAGGAACTCTGGAAACACCATATATTTT
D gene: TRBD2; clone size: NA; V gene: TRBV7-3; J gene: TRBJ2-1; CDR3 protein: CASSFGGSNEQFF; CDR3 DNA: TGTGCCAGCAGCTTCGGGGGGTCGAATGAGCAGTTCTTC
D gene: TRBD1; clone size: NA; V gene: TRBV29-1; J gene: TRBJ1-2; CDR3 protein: CSASQGAYGYTF; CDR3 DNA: TGCAGCGCTTCACAGGGGGCCTATGGCTACACCTTC
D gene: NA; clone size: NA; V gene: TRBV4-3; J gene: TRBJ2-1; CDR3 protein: CASSQDLSYNEQFF; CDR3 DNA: TGCGCCAGCAGCCAAGACCTCAGTTACAATGAGCAGTTCTTC
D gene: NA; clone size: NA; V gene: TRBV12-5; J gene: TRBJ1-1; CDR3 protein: CASGLGAPGGATEAFF; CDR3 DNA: TGTGCTAGTGGTTTGGGCGCCCCGGGGGGCGCGACTGAAGCTTTCTTT
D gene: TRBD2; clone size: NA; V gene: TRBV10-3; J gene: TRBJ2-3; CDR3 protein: CAIRPGLAGGPTDTQYF; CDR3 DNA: TGTGCCATCAGACCGGGACTAGCGGGGGGCCCCACAGATACGCAGTATTTT
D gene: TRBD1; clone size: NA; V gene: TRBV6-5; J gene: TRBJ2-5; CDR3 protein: CASSFTPGTAQETQYF; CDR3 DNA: TGTGCCAGCAGTTTCACCCCCGGGACAGCACAAGAGACCCAGTACTTC
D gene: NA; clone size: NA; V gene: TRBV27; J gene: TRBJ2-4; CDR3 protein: CASSLGGQNIQYF; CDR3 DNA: TGTGCCAGCAGTTTAGGAGGCCAAAACATTCAGTACTTC
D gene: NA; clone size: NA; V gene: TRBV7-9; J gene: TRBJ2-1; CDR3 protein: CASSLRQGPRGEQFF; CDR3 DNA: TGTGCCAGCAGCTTAAGGCAGGGGCCAAGGGGGGAGCAGTTCTTC
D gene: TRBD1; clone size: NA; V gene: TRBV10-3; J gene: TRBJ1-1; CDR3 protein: CAISMTGFEAFF; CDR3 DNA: TGTGCCATCAGCATGACAGGGTTTGAAGCTTTCTTT
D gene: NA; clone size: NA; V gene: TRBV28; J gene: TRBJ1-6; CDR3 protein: CASSPPGDYNSPLHF; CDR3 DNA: TGTGCCAGCAGTCCGCCAGGGGACTATAATTCACCCCTCCACTTT
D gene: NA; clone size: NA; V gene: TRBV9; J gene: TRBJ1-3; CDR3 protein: CASSGRSGYWNTIYF; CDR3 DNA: TGTGCCAGCAGCGGGCGTTCAGGGTACTGGAACACCATATATTTT
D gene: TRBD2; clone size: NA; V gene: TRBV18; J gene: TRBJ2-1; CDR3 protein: CASSPPTLAGGYEQFF; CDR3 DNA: TGTGCCAGCTCACCACCCACACTAGCGGGGGGCTATGAGCAGTTCTTC
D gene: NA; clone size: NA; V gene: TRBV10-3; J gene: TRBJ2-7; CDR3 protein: CAISFEAASSYEQYF; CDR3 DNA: TGTGCCATCAGCTTCGAAGCGGCGAGCTCCTACGAGCAGTACTTC
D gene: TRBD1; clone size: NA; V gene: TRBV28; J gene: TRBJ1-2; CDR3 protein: CASSLRQGYYGYTF; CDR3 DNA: TGTGCCAGCAGTTTGAGACAGGGGTACTATGGCTACACCTTC
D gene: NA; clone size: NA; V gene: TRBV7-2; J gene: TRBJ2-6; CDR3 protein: CASSLEPIGWTNVLTF; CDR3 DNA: TGTGCCAGCAGCTTAGAGCCGATCGGGTGGACCAACGTCCTGACTTTC
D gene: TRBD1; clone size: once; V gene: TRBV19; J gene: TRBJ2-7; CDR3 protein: CASSPTGGTYEQYF; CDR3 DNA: TGTGCCAGTAGTCCGACAGGGGGGACCTACGAGCAGTACTTC